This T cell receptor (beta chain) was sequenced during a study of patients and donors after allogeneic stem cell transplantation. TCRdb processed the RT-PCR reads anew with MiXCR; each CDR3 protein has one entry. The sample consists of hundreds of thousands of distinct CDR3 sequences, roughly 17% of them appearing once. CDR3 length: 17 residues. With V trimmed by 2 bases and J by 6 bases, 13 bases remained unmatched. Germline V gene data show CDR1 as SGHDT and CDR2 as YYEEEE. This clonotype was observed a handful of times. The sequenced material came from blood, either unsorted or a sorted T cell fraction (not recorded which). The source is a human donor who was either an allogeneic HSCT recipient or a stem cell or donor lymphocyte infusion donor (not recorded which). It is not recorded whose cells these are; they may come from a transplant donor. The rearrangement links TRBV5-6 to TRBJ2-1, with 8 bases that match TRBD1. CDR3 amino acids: CASSFTLDRVFFNEQFF. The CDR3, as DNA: TGTGCCAGCAGCTTTACCCTGGACAGGGTTTTCTTCAATGAGCAGTTCTTC.